This T cell receptor beta chain was profiled in a study of blood T cells in healthy people across ages (dated by TCRdb to about 2015). About the investigation overall: In model experiments, roughly one uniquely barcoded TCR beta cDNA molecule per two T cells was captured by template switching. Using deep sequencing normalized with unique cDNA molecular identifiers, the study measured how TCR beta repertoire diversity changes with age. Donors were grouped into four age groups: young (average roughly 16 years), middle-aged (less than 40), aged (around 66) and long-lived (over 80). Donors of different ages were randomly distributed across sequencing lanes to avoid experimental bias. The study analyzed two additional independent replicas of 1 million unique cDNA reads from the same blood draw for two donors, one aged 18 to 29 and one aged 80 or older. Results the study describes overall, beyond this receptor: As age increased, observed TCR beta diversity per million T cells dropped in a roughly linear way, and a significant reduction was already evident by age roughly 36. A strong correlation was found between observed TCR beta diversity and the percentage of naive T cells measured by flow cytometry. Conclusive comparison of naive and antigen-experienced compartments was prevented by the profiling of bulk unsorted PBMCs. Total diversity estimates from one million sequenced T cells were considered lower bounds and underestimates. Because the CMV infection status of the donors was unknown, age-related changes in expanded clonotypes may potentially have been confounded. Compared with the aged group, the long-lived group had more naive CD4+ T cells, fewer expanded clones and increased TCR diversity, a pattern suggesting age selection.

The roughly 39 donors, aged roughly 6 to 95 years, were systemically healthy Caucasian individuals from Russia. About 9.1 milliliters of peripheral blood were collected from each donor into EDTA-treated Vacutainer tubes. Ficoll-Paque density-gradient centrifugation was used to isolate PBMCs, with at least 7 million per sample. Trizol reagent was used to extract total RNA from PBMCs, with at least 6 micrograms per sample. For every donor, an aliquot of PBMCs went through flow cytometry to measure the percentages of naive CD45RAhigh/CD27high T cells. This clonotype came up once. The target of this receptor is not known. No base quality values were provided; no much bigger clone lies one nucleotide off. Receptors were amplified or captured by 5' RACE. The sequencer was an Illumina HiSeq 2500. A second PCR of about 6 to 11 cycles was run with a J-beta primer mix and a sample-barcoded 5' primer. A unique molecular identifier was introduced onto each TCR beta cDNA molecule by a template-switch 5' adaptor carrying 12 random nucleotides. Each sample yielded at least 3 million CDR3-containing paired-end reads. First-strand cDNA synthesis was performed from all RNA using the Mint cDNA synthesis kit, with priming by a TRBC-specific oligonucleotide. All cDNA was treated with uracil-DNA glycosylase and then went through a first 18-cycle PCR with the universal primers M1SS and BC2_uni_R. As for how the authors treated the data: Each sample was normalized by randomly selecting 1 million high-quality reads, each carrying a distinct molecular identifier. Instead of being binned into consensus sequences, reads that shared molecular identifiers were thrown out. MiTCR, run with a Q25 quality threshold and the strictest error-elimination algorithm, handled CDR3 identification, clonotype clustering and error correction. A nonparametric unseen species model with Euler transformation was used to estimate lower-bound total TCR beta diversity. In-frame beta chains were kept once TCRdb had trimmed the public reads at Q25 with fastp and called clones with MiXCR. One record per CDR3 amino acid sequence lists the most common genes and DNA. V and J calls and clone size were set by TCRdb, not the authors. Present in this sample are about 900,000 distinct CDR3 sequences, around 62% of which were seen just once. Clones ranked in the top ten supply approximately 30% of the sample.

V has 4 bases trimmed and J has 2 bases trimmed; junction bases matching no gene number 7. As encoded in the germline V gene, CDR1 is SGDLS while CDR2 is YYNGEE. The CDR3 runs 15 amino acids, cysteine and phenylalanine included. Only CDR3 DNA remains: 45 bases, in frame from the first base. The source of this sequence is a man under 40 in good health. The V and J segments used are TRBV9 and TRBJ2-5; 8 bases in the junction line up with TRBD1. The sequencing sample was made of blood. CDR3 reads: CASSFWRDRQETQYF. At the DNA level, the sequence is TGTGCCAGCAGCTTTTGGCGGGACAGGCAAGAGACCCAGTACTTC.